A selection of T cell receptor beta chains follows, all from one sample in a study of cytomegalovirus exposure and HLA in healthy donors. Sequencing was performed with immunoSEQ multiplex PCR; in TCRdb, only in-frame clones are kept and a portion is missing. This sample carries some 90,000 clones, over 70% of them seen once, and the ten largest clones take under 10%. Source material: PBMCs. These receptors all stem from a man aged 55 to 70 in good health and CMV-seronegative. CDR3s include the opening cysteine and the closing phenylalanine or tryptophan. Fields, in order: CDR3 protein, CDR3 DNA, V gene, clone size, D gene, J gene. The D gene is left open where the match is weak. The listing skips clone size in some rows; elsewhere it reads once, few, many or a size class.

cdr3_aa: CASSPGRDAYGYTF
cdr3_nt: TGTGCCAGCTCACCAGGGAGGGACGCTTATGGCTACACCTTC
v_call: TRBV18
clone_size: .
d_call: .
j_call: TRBJ1-2

cdr3_aa: CASSMGQGENTEAFF
cdr3_nt: TGTGCCAGTAGTATGGGACAGGGGGAGAACACTGAAGCTTTCTTT
v_call: TRBV19
clone_size: .
d_call: TRBD1
j_call: TRBJ1-1

cdr3_aa: CATSRDRTGGYGYTF
cdr3_nt: TGTGCCACCAGCAGAGATCGGACAGGGGGCTATGGCTACACCTTC
v_call: TRBV15
clone_size: .
d_call: TRBD1
j_call: TRBJ1-2

cdr3_aa: CASSSISGGAADTQYF
cdr3_nt: TGCGCCAGCAGCTCGATTAGCGGGGGGGCTGCAGATACGCAGTATTTT
v_call: TRBV5-1
clone_size: .
d_call: TRBD2
j_call: TRBJ2-3

cdr3_aa: CASSEVSGDLSEQYF
cdr3_nt: TGTGCCAGCAGTGAGGTGTCAGGCGACCTCTCCGAGCAGTACTTC
v_call: TRBV2
clone_size: .
d_call: .
j_call: TRBJ2-7

cdr3_aa: CASSLQVTEAFF
cdr3_nt: TGTGCCAGCAGTTTACAGGTCACTGAAGCTTTCTTT
v_call: TRBV28
clone_size: .
d_call: .
j_call: TRBJ1-1

cdr3_aa: CAWTMDRGTYGYTF
cdr3_nt: TGTGCCTGGACCATGGACAGGGGGACTTATGGCTACACCTTC
v_call: TRBV30
clone_size: .
d_call: TRBD1
j_call: TRBJ1-2

cdr3_aa: CASSLVLASGEQYF
cdr3_nt: TGCGCCAGCAGCTTGGTGTTGGCTTCGGGGGAGCAGTACTTC
v_call: TRBV5-1
clone_size: .
d_call: .
j_call: TRBJ2-7

cdr3_aa: CASSFETGGNQPQHF
cdr3_nt: TGTGCCAGCAGTTTTGAGACAGGGGGAAATCAGCCCCAGCATTTT
v_call: TRBV28
clone_size: .
d_call: TRBD1
j_call: TRBJ1-5

cdr3_aa: CASSMGLAGFEQFF
cdr3_nt: TGTGCCAGTAGTATGGGACTAGCGGGATTTGAGCAGTTCTTC
v_call: TRBV19
clone_size: once
d_call: TRBD2
j_call: TRBJ2-1

cdr3_aa: CASSRQGGPYEQYF
cdr3_nt: TGTGCCAGCAGTAGACAGGGTGGTCCCTACGAGCAGTACTTC
v_call: TRBV6-5
clone_size: .
d_call: TRBD1
j_call: TRBJ2-7

cdr3_aa: CARDNRNYGYTF
cdr3_nt: TGTGCCAGGGACAACAGAAACTATGGCTACACCTTC
v_call: TRBV30
clone_size: .
d_call: .
j_call: TRBJ1-2

cdr3_aa: CASSTRDREYSGYTF
cdr3_nt: TGTGCCAGCAGCACCCGGGACAGGGAATACAGTGGCTACACCTTC
v_call: TRBV7-2
clone_size: .
d_call: TRBD1
j_call: TRBJ1-2

cdr3_aa: CSVEEGTGSRDTQYF
cdr3_nt: TGCAGCGTTGAAGAGGGGACAGGGAGTAGGGATACGCAGTATTTT
v_call: TRBV29-1
clone_size: once
d_call: TRBD1
j_call: TRBJ2-3

cdr3_aa: CASSLSGRGSGNEQFF
cdr3_nt: TGTGCCAGCAGCCTTAGCGGGAGGGGGAGTGGGAATGAGCAGTTCTTC
v_call: TRBV11-2
clone_size: .
d_call: TRBD2
j_call: TRBJ2-1

cdr3_aa: CASMGSEQFF
cdr3_nt: TGTGCCAGCATGGGCAGTGAGCAGTTCTTC
v_call: TRBV9
clone_size: .
d_call: .
j_call: TRBJ2-1

cdr3_aa: CASSEIAGGQYEQYF
cdr3_nt: TGTGCCAGTAGCGAAATAGCGGGGGGCCAATACGAGCAGTACTTC
v_call: TRBV19
clone_size: .
d_call: TRBD2
j_call: TRBJ2-7

cdr3_aa: CASTNPQRAYNEQFF
cdr3_nt: TGTGCCAGCACAAACCCACAGCGGGCTTACAATGAGCAGTTCTTC
v_call: TRBV28
clone_size: once
d_call: .
j_call: TRBJ2-1

cdr3_aa: CASSQEGMGTEAFF
cdr3_nt: TGCGCCAGCAGCCAGGAGGGGATGGGGACTGAAGCTTTCTTT
v_call: TRBV5-1
clone_size: .
d_call: .
j_call: TRBJ1-1

cdr3_aa: CASSLAQAGSYGYTF
cdr3_nt: TGTGCCAGCAGCTTAGCGCAGGCAGGAAGCTATGGCTACACCTTC
v_call: TRBV7-8
clone_size: .
d_call: .
j_call: TRBJ1-2

cdr3_aa: CAGRLGQSSYEQYF
cdr3_nt: TGTGCCGGCAGGTTGGGACAGAGCTCCTACGAGCAGTACTTC
v_call: TRBV6-1
clone_size: .
d_call: TRBD1
j_call: TRBJ2-7

cdr3_aa: CASSADRNTEAFF
cdr3_nt: TGTGCCAGCAGTGCGGACAGGAACACTGAAGCTTTCTTT
v_call: TRBV6-5
clone_size: .
d_call: .
j_call: TRBJ1-1

cdr3_aa: CASSLVVSGGIQSQHF
cdr3_nt: TGCGCCAGCAGCTTGGTAGTGTCGGGGGGGATCCAGTCCCAGCATTTT
v_call: TRBV5-1
clone_size: few
d_call: .
j_call: TRBJ1-5

cdr3_aa: CASSTGDSFAGANVLTF
cdr3_nt: TGTGCCAGCAGTACGGGGGACAGCTTTGCTGGGGCCAACGTCCTGACTTTC
v_call: TRBV4-2
clone_size: .
d_call: .
j_call: TRBJ2-6

cdr3_aa: CASSWGDRANTEAFF
cdr3_nt: TGCGCCAGCAGCTGGGGGGACAGGGCGAACACTGAAGCTTTCTTT
v_call: TRBV5-1
clone_size: .
d_call: TRBD1
j_call: TRBJ1-1

cdr3_aa: CATSRGGGEADTQYF
cdr3_nt: TGTGCCACCAGCAGAGGGGGGGGTGAGGCAGATACGCAGTATTTT
v_call: TRBV15
clone_size: .
d_call: TRBD2
j_call: TRBJ2-3

cdr3_aa: CASTLAEADTQYF
cdr3_nt: TGTGCCAGCACGCTAGCGGAGGCAGATACGCAGTATTTT
v_call: TRBV18
clone_size: .
d_call: TRBD2
j_call: TRBJ2-3

cdr3_aa: CASSVVTFRTQYF
cdr3_nt: TGTGCCAGCTCCGTAGTTACCTTCCGCACGCAGTATTTT
v_call: TRBV7-2
clone_size: .
d_call: .
j_call: TRBJ2-3

cdr3_aa: CASRRGTGNTEAFF
cdr3_nt: TGTGCCAGCAGAAGGGGGACAGGGAACACTGAAGCTTTCTTT
v_call: TRBV6-1
clone_size: .
d_call: TRBD1
j_call: TRBJ1-1

cdr3_aa: CASSPMTVSTDTQYF
cdr3_nt: TGTGCCAGCAGCCCAATGACAGTTAGCACAGATACGCAGTATTTT
v_call: TRBV7-2
clone_size: .
d_call: .
j_call: TRBJ2-3

cdr3_aa: CASSFPRGDSYEQYF
cdr3_nt: TGTGCCAGCAGTTTCCCCCGGGGTGACTCCTACGAGCAGTACTTC
v_call: TRBV6-5
clone_size: .
d_call: .
j_call: TRBJ2-7

cdr3_aa: CASSASLAGGRSDEQFF
cdr3_nt: TGTGCCAGCAGCGCGTCACTAGCGGGAGGGCGTTCCGATGAGCAGTTCTTC
v_call: TRBV11-2
clone_size: .
d_call: TRBD2
j_call: TRBJ2-1

cdr3_aa: CASSLGGGRVAYEQYF
cdr3_nt: TGTGCCAGCAGCTTAGGAGGGGGTCGGGTTGCCTACGAGCAGTACTTC
v_call: TRBV7-9
clone_size: few
d_call: .
j_call: TRBJ2-7

cdr3_aa: CSVDFLGLENNEQFF
cdr3_nt: TGCAGCGTTGACTTTTTGGGACTAGAAAACAATGAGCAGTTCTTC
v_call: TRBV29-1
clone_size: .
d_call: TRBD2
j_call: TRBJ2-1

cdr3_aa: CASSNTGGGHEQYF
cdr3_nt: TGCGCCAGCAGTAATACAGGGGGCGGGCACGAGCAGTACTTC
v_call: TRBV10-2
clone_size: once
d_call: TRBD1
j_call: TRBJ2-7

cdr3_aa: CSVPQGGHINAEAFF
cdr3_nt: TGCAGCGTCCCACAAGGGGGCCATATAAACGCTGAAGCTTTCTTT
v_call: TRBV29-1
clone_size: .
d_call: TRBD1
j_call: TRBJ1-1

cdr3_aa: CASSPGTVRHEQYF
cdr3_nt: TGTGCCAGCTCACCAGGGACAGTCCGCCACGAGCAGTACTTC
v_call: TRBV18
clone_size: .
d_call: TRBD1
j_call: TRBJ2-7